The 4 T cell receptor beta chains presented below share a single source sample, sequenced in a study of blood T cell repertoires in COVID-19 (dated by TCRdb to between 2020 and 2021). The library was produced with the immunoSEQ multiplex PCR assay. The table was pulled from immuneACCESS by TCRdb, which kept in-frame rearrangements only. Such tables lose some clones; where checked, under half of the loss comes from unresolved V genes, and the rest has no known cause. The sample table shows under 150,000 clones, and 75% to 90% are seen once. 5% to 6.5% of the sample goes to the ten largest clones. Sequenced sample: peripheral blood. These receptor sequences come from an older woman with COVID-19, enrolled during active disease.

This clone was observed once. The V gene is TRBV2, the J gene TRBJ2-1; tentative D call: TRBD2 (5 bases). Germline V gives CDR1 SNHLY, CDR2 FYNNEI. The ends were cut back, 5 bases at V and 9 bases at J, with 17 bases in the middle. CDR3 length: 14 residues. CDR3 coding DNA: TGTGCCAGCAGTAGCGGCCTTCACCGTGGTGAGCAGTTCTTC. This translates into CASSSGLHRGEQFF.

The gene calls are TRBV7-3 and TRBJ1-1; 8 bases are shared with TRBD1. V lost 5 bases and J lost 1; bases outside the gene matches: 3. The CDR3 runs to 14 residues. Germline loops: CDR1 SGHTA, CDR2 FQGTGA. For the CDR3, the DNA is TGTGCCAGCAGCGAACAGGGGGGGAACACTGAAGCTTTCTTT. It encodes CASSEQGGNTEAFF.

The gene calls are TRBV27 and TRBJ2-7; the match to TRBD1 covers 7 bases. The CDR3 covers 13 residues. V lost 5 bases and J lost 4; bases outside the gene matches: 5. From germline, CDR1 is MNHEY and CDR2 SMNVEV (reference sequence). For the CDR3, the DNA is TGTGCCAGCAGTGAGAGGGGGCGGTACGAGCAGTACTTC. This gives the protein CASSERGRYEQYF.

This clone was recorded only once. This chain connects TRBV7-8 to TRBJ2-7; 7 bases are shared with TRBD1. The CDR3 covers 15 residues. V shed 5 bases, J shed 3 bases, and the junction held 10 bases outside the gene matches. CDR1 is SGHVS, CDR2 FQNEAQ, per germline. CDR3 coding DNA: TGTGCCAGCAGCCCACTCACAGGGGAAGTCTACGAGCAGTACTTC. Translation gives CASSPLTGEVYEQYF.